This T cell receptor (beta chain) stems from a study of Ad26.COV2.S vaccination and SARS-CoV-2 variants. At the level of the study: The study gave Ad26.COV2.S intramuscularly, once or twice 56 days apart.

Some clones are missing from TCRdb's copy, which holds only in-frame ones; the method was immunoSEQ multiplex PCR. This sample has 350,000 to 450,000 clones, with over 75% found just once. General study findings and limits: Comparability of non-spike TCR breadth was observed across vaccine and placebo recipients.

In regard to this clone: Its specificity is unknown.

Treatment defined: about 20 received Ad26.COV2.S at low or high dose, single or two shots; several received placebo; per-sample allocation not given. On day 63 after the first injection, vaccine and placebo recipients gave samples. The sequenced sample was peripheral blood, obtained in a trial of Ad26.COV2.S vaccine versus placebo. The receptor comes from a person between 18 and 65 years old who received the Ad26.COV2.S COVID-19 vaccine or a placebo.

CDR3 sequence: CASSLERPSGSYEQYF. DNA of the CDR3: TGCGCCAGCAGCCTAGAACGGCCTAGCGGGTCGTACGAGCAGTACTTC. V gene TRBV4-1 combines with J gene TRBJ2-7; 8 bases fit TRBD2. The CDR3 has 16 residues. J was trimmed by 4 bases and V by 4 bases; bases with no gene match: 12. Germline V gives CDR1 MGHRA, CDR2 YSYEKL.